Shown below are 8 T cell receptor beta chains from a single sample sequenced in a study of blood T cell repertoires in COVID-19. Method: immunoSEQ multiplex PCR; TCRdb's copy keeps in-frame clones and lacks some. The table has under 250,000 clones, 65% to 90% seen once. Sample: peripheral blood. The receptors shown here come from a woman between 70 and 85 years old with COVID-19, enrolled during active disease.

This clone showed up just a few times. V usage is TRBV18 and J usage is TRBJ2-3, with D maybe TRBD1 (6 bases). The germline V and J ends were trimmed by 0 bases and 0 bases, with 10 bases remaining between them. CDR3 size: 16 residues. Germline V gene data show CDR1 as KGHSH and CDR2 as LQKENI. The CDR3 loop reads CASSPPDRASTDTQYF. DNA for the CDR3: TGTGCCAGCTCACCACCGGACAGAGCTAGCACAGATACGCAGTATTTT. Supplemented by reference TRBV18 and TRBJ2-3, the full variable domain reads NAGVMQNPRHLVRRRGQEARLRCSPMKGHSHVYWYRQLPEEGLKFMVYLQKENIIDESGMPKERFSAEFPKEGPSILRIQQVVRGDSAAYFCASSPPDRASTDTQYFGPGTRLTVL.

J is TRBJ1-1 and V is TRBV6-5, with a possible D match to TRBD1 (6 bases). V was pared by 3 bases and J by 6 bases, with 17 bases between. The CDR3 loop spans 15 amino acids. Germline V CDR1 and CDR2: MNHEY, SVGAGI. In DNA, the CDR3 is TGTGCCAGCAGTTATTCCAACAGGGATAGGGCTGAAGCTTTCTTT. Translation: CASSYSNRDRAEAFF.

CDR3: CASSRGLAGVKETQYF. The CDR3 bases are TGTGCCAGCAGCCGGGGACTAGCGGGAGTGAAGGAGACCCAGTACTTC. V is TRBV6-2 or TRBV6-3 and J is TRBJ2-5; 14 nucleotides line up with TRBD2. Germline values: CDR1 MNHEY, CDR2 SVGEGT. V lost 6 bases to trimming and J lost 5 bases; unmatched junction nucleotides: 8. This CDR3 spans 16 amino acids.

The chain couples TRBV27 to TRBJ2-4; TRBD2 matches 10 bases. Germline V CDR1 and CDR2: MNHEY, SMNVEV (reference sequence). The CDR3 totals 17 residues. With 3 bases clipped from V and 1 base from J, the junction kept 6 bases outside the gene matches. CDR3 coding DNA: TGTGCCAGCAGTTTCATGGGTAGCGGGGGGGCCAAAAACATTCAGTACTTC. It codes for CASSFMGSGGAKNIQYF.

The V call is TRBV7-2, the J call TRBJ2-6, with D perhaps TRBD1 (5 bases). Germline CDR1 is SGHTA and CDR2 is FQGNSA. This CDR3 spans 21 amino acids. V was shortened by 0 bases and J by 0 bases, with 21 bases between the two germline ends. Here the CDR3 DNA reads TGTGCCAGCAGCTTAGCGATCGGACACACTCAGACGGGCTCTGGGGCCAACGTCCTGACTTTC. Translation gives CASSLAIGHTQTGSGANVLTF.

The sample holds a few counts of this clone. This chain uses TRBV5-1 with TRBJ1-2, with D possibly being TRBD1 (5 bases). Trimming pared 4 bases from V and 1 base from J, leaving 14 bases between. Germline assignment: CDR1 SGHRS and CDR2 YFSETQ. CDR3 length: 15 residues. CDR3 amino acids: CASSVRDSNNYGYTF. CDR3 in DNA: TGCGCCAGCAGCGTCCGAGACAGTAATAACTATGGCTACACCTTC.

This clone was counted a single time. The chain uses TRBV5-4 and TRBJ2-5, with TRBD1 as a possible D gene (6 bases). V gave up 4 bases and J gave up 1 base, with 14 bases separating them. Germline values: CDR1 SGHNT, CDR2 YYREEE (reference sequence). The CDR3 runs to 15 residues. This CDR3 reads CASSPLGRGQETQYF. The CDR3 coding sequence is TGTGCCAGCAGCCCCTTGGGCAGGGGCCAAGAGACCCAGTACTTC.

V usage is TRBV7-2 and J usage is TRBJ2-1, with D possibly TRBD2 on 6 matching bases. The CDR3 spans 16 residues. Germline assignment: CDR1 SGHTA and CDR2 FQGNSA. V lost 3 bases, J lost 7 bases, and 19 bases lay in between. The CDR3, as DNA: TGTGCCAGCAGCTTCGGAGGGGCGCGACGTTTGAATGAGCAGTTCTTC. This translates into CASSFGGARRLNEQFF.